This T cell receptor beta chain comes out of a study of shared clonotypes between healthy human individuals. V lost 6 bases and J lost 1, with 15 bases in between. The CDR3 contains 15 residues. Germline V CDR1 and CDR2: KGHSH, LQKENI. TCRdb keeps only in-frame clones here, not all; method: immunoSEQ multiplex PCR. The sample consists of around 2.3 million clones, approximately 94% of them appearing once. Notes on the study in general: Clonotypes which were not shared had lower generation probabilities than clonotypes that all four donors shared. Memory subsets had estimated richness that was generally smaller than that of naive subsets. Clonotype sharing across donors was expected to vary with sequencing depth.

Comments on this clone: The antigen is unknown.

V gene TRBV18 combines with J gene TRBJ1-1; possible D gene TRBD1, 5 bases. The receptor was derived from a man younger than 35 in good health. Sequences were obtained from naive CD4+ T cells sorted from blood. Subset meaning: CD45RA+ positively selected. CDR3 sequence: CASSPTTEPNTEAFF. CDR3 DNA: TGTGCCAGCTCTCCAACGACAGAGCCGAACACTGAAGCTTTCTTT.